Listed here are 20 T cell receptor beta chains from one sample, sequenced in a study of blood T cell repertoires in COVID-19. Sequenced by immunoSEQ multiplex PCR; TCRdb stores in-frame clones only, minus some. The profile shows 95,000 to 150,000 clones, around 81% of them singletons. The sequenced material came from peripheral blood. The receptors come from a man between 65 and 85 years old with acute or convalescent COVID-19.

The V and J genes are TRBV7-2 and TRBJ2-5; a weak D match, TRBD1 (6 bases). CDR1 is SGHTA, CDR2 FQGNSA, per germline. The CDR3 has 14 residues. With 5 bases removed from V and 5 bases from J, the gap between germline ends came to 15 bases. CDR3 sequence: CASSLGGQGETQYF. The DNA for the CDR3 is TGTGCCAGCAGCCTTGGGGGCCAGGGGGAGACCCAGTACTTC.

The V call is TRBV5-1, the J call TRBJ2-1; TRBD1 agrees at 11 bases. Per the germline V gene, CDR1 is SGHRS and CDR2 is YFSETQ. The CDR3 covers 15 residues. Trimming took 4 bases from V and 9 from J; bases not matched to a gene: 9. CDR3 amino acids: CASSPPGQGEGEQFF. The CDR3, as DNA: TGCGCCAGCAGCCCCCCGGGACAGGGGGAGGGTGAGCAGTTCTTC.

The chain recombines TRBV7-3 with TRBJ2-1; 7 positions agree with TRBD2. From germline, CDR1 is SGHTA and CDR2 FQGTGA. The CDR3 is made up of 14 amino acids. J gave up 5 bases and V 5 bases, and 6 bases lay outside the gene matches. CDR3 in amino acids: CASSTGTTHNEQFF. In DNA, the CDR3 is TGTGCCAGCAGCACGGGGACTACCCACAATGAGCAGTTCTTC.

The chain employs TRBV3-1 (or the pseudogene TRBV3-2) and TRBJ1-3; D unresolved. The germline V gene encodes CDR1 LGHDT and CDR2 YNNKEL (reference sequence). CDR3 length equals 16 residues. V was shortened by 0 bases and J by 4 bases, with 13 bases between the two germline ends. CDR3 DNA: TGTGCCAGCAGCCAAGAAGCCTTGGGGAGGGGAAACACCATATATTTT. Translated, it gives CASSQEALGRGNTIYF.

The CDR3 protein is CASSVGVRGGGIQYF. DNA of the CDR3: TGTGCCAGCAGCGTAGGAGTACGGGGGGGCGGCATTCAGTACTTC. The genes are TRBV9 and TRBJ2-4, with TRBD2 identical over 8 bases. Germline trimming cut 0 bases from V and 9 bases from J; bases unmatched to any gene: 8. The CDR3 is 15 amino acids. The germline V gene encodes CDR1 SGDLS and CDR2 YYNGEE.

The chain combines TRBV19 with TRBJ1-4; 7 bases agree with TRBD1. Germline V gene data show CDR1 as LNHDA and CDR2 as SQIVND (reference sequence). The trim removed 10 bases at V and 1 base at J, leaving 15 bases unmatched. The CDR3 extends over 17 amino acids. This chain's CDR3 is CATGDSIGLLTNEKLFF. DNA of the CDR3: TGTGCCACAGGGGACAGTATTGGCTTGTTAACTAATGAAAAACTGTTTTTT.

The chain couples TRBV24-1 to TRBJ2-5; D not certain. CDR3 length equals 13 residues. Germline CDR1 is KGHDR and CDR2 is SFDVKD. Trimming took off 5 bases at V and 0 bases at J, with 6 bases between the two ends. CDR3 region: CATSADNQETQYF. The CDR3 nucleotides read TGTGCCACCAGTGCAGACAACCAAGAGACCCAGTACTTC.

This sequence joins TRBV5-6 and TRBJ2-7; D is perhaps TRBD2 (6 bases). V lost 2 bases, J lost 0 bases, and 15 bases lay in between. The CDR3 consists of 16 residues. CDR1 and CDR2 (germline): SGHDT, YYEEEE. The CDR3 loop reads CASSFVGLGSSYEQYF. CDR3 sequence (DNA): TGTGCCAGCAGCTTCGTTGGACTCGGGAGCTCCTACGAGCAGTACTTC.

This clone was seen only a few times. The chain recombines TRBV7-2 with TRBJ2-1, with D maybe TRBD1 (6 bases). The V and J ends lost 0 bases and 2 bases respectively, with 11 bases between them. The CDR3 has 16 residues. Germline CDR1 and CDR2: SGHTA and FQGNSA. CDR3 in DNA: TGTGCCAGCAGCTTAGCGGGCAGGGGTACCTACAATGAGCAGTTCTTC. Translating gives CASSLAGRGTYNEQFF.

This clone has only a few counts. The genes are TRBV4-1 and TRBJ1-2, with D uncertain. With 1 base removed from V and 0 bases from J, the gap between germline ends came to 9 bases. The CDR3 contains 15 residues. The germline V gene encodes CDR1 MGHRA and CDR2 YSYEKL. CDR3 protein: CASSQATAPNYGYTF. CDR3 nucleotide sequence: TGCGCCAGCAGCCAAGCCACAGCACCTAACTATGGCTACACCTTC.

CDR3 nucleotides: TGTGCCAGCAGCCTTGACCAGGGCGAAGGCTACACCTTC. Protein sequence: CASSLDQGEGYTF. The chain recombines TRBV9 with TRBJ1-2; maybe TRBD1 (5 bases). V lost 4 bases, J lost 8 bases, and 15 bases lay in between. This CDR3 contains 13 residues. Germline V gene sequence: CDR1 SGDLS, CDR2 YYNGEE.

The chain recombines TRBV11-2 with TRBJ2-1, with no clear D. The germline V and J ends were trimmed by 0 bases and 2 bases, with 8 bases remaining between them. The CDR3 has 15 residues. CDR1 is SGHAT and CDR2 is FQNNGV in the germline V gene. Here the CDR3 DNA reads TGTGCCAGCAGCTTAGATCGCGAGACCTACAATGAGCAGTTCTTC. It translates to CASSLDRETYNEQFF. Combining the CDR3 with reference TRBV11-2 and TRBJ2-1 gives the whole variable domain EAGVAQSPRYKIIEKRQSVAFWCNPISGHATLYWYQQILGQGPKLLIQFQNNGVVDDSQLPKDRFSAERLKGVDSTLKIQPAKLEDSAVYLCASSLDRETYNEQFFGPGTRLTVL.

This chain links TRBV5-5 with TRBJ2-3; D perhaps matches TRBD2 (5 bases). The CDR3 totals 14 residues. The V gene's germline CDR1 is SGHKS and CDR2 YYEKEE (reference sequence). V was pared by 9 bases and J by 4 bases, with 18 bases between. The DNA for the CDR3 is TGTGCCACCTCCATAATACCTAGCTCAGATACGCAGTATTTT. Protein: CATSIIPSSDTQYF.

The rearrangement uses TRBV30 and TRBJ2-7; D uncertain. The CDR3 sequence is 11 residues long. V gave up 1 base and J gave up 3 bases, with 4 bases separating them. Germline values: CDR1 GTSNPN, CDR2 SVGIG (reference sequence). CDR3 in amino acids: CAWSGGYEQYF. CDR3 bases: TGTGCCTGGAGTGGAGGCTACGAGCAGTACTTC.

The rearrangement joins TRBV5-4 to TRBJ2-2; D unclear. The CDR3 runs to 15 residues. The germline gives CDR1 SGHNT, CDR2 YYREEE (reference sequence). Trimming stripped 4 bases from V and 0 bases from J, with 10 bases between. The CDR3 nucleotides are TGTGCCAGCAGCCTGAGCATCGCGAACACCGGGGAGCTGTTTTTT. This codes for CASSLSIANTGELFF.

The CDR3 DNA sequence: TGTGCCAGCAGATTAACGGTGGTCGAAGAGCAGTACTTC. Translating it yields CASRLTVVEEQYF. The rearrangement uses TRBV7-2 and TRBJ2-7; D remains ambiguous. CDR1 is SGHTA, CDR2 FQGNSA, per germline. Trimming took off 6 bases at V and 7 bases at J, with 16 bases between the two ends. CDR3 length: 13 residues.

V is TRBV5-1 and J is TRBJ2-5; tentatively, D is TRBD1 (5 bases). In germline, CDR1 is SGHRS, CDR2 YFSETQ. The length of the CDR3 is 14 residues. The V end was cut by 4 bases, the J end by 1 base, with 11 bases between. This CDR3 is CASSLTTAQETQYF. The CDR3 DNA reads TGCGCCAGCAGCCTGACGACAGCCCAAGAGACCCAGTACTTC. Drawing the rest from reference TRBV5-1 and TRBJ2-5, the complete variable domain is KAGVTQTPRYLIKTRGQQVTLSCSPISGHRSVSWYQQTPGQGLQFLFEYFSETQRNKGNFPGRFSGRQFSNSRSEMNVSTLELGDSALYLCASSLTTAQETQYFGPGTRLLVL.

In its sample, this clone was seen once. The V and J genes are TRBV7-9 and TRBJ1-4; D gene uncertain. V shed 2 bases and J shed 7 bases, with 11 bases lying between them. The CDR3 sequence is 14 residues long. The germline gives CDR1 SEHNR, CDR2 FQNEAQ (reference sequence). DNA of the CDR3: TGTGCCAGCAGCTTACTCCAGGATAGTGAAAAACTGTTTTTT. It yields the protein CASSLLQDSEKLFF.

The rearrangement links TRBV5-4 to TRBJ2-3, with 14 nucleotides matching TRBD2. With V trimmed by 3 bases and J by 1 base, 7 bases remained unmatched. The CDR3 totals 18 residues. CDR1 is SGHNT, CDR2 YYREEE, per germline (reference sequence). The DNA for the CDR3 is TGTGCCAGCAGCTCCGGGACTAGCGGGGGTCTCCGCACAGATACGCAGTATTTT. As protein: CASSSGTSGGLRTDTQYF.

Concerning this clone itself: This same CDR3 is encoded by further DNA sequences in the sample. The chain is built from TRBV30 and TRBJ1-5; possibly TRBD1 for D (5 bases). The CDR3 totals 13 residues. Germline CDR1 GTSNPN, CDR2 SVGIG (reference sequence). V lost 0 bases and J lost 6, with 9 bases in between. The CDR3 here is CAWSVRGGQPQHF. DNA of the CDR3: TGTGCCTGGAGTGTACGGGGGGGTCAGCCCCAGCATTTT.